This passage covers 27 T cell receptor beta chains from one sample sequenced in a study of blood T cell repertoires in COVID-19. TCRdb's table, derived via immunoSEQ multiplex PCR, lists solely in-frame clones and lacks some. The data hold 150,000 to 200,000 clones, with about 91% observed a single time. Sequences were obtained from PBMCs or T cells enriched from blood (not recorded which). Receptors were obtained from a woman aged 18-29 years who had recovered from COVID-19.

DNA of the CDR3: TGTGCCTGGAGTCCCGGACTAGCAGAGACCCAGTACTTC. The encoded protein is CAWSPGLAETQYF. The chain employs TRBV30 and TRBJ2-5; 8 nucleotides align to TRBD2. Germline loops: CDR1 GTSNPN, CDR2 SVGIG (reference sequence). The V and J ends lost 2 bases and 4 bases, in that order; junction bases with no gene match: 3. CDR3 length equals 13 residues. Full variable domain (missing parts from reference TRBV30 and TRBJ2-5): SQTIHQWPATLVQPVGSPLSLECTVEGTSNPNLYWYRQAAGRGLQLLFYSVGIGQISSEVPQNLSASRPQDRQFILSSKKLLLSDSGFYLCAWSPGLAETQYFGPGTRLLVL.

The CDR3 sequence is CASSPLSGRLEQYF. The CDR3 region has the DNA TGTGCCAGCAGCCCCCTCAGCGGGAGACTCGAGCAGTACTTC. The rearrangement joins TRBV11-2 to TRBJ2-7, with 8 positions matching TRBD2. The CDR3 covers 14 residues. CDR1 and CDR2 from the germline V gene are SGHAT and FQNNGV. The V gene end was trimmed by 5 bases and the J gene end by 6 bases; junction bases not matched to a gene: 9. The whole variable domain, remainder taken from reference TRBV11-2 and TRBJ2-7, is EAGVAQSPRYKIIEKRQSVAFWCNPISGHATLYWYQQILGQGPKLLIQFQNNGVVDDSQLPKDRFSAERLKGVDSTLKIQPAKLEDSAVYLCASSPLSGRLEQYFGPGTRLTVT.

The chain uses TRBV7-2 and TRBJ2-1, with D perhaps matching TRBD2 (6 bases). V lost 3 bases and J lost 8, with 17 bases in between. Germline CDR1 reads SGHTA; CDR2 reads FQGNSA. The length of the CDR3 is 15 residues. The CDR3 nucleotides read TGTGCCAGCAGCTTCTTTGGGGGAGGATTGGATGAGCAGTTCTTC. This codes for CASSFFGGGLDEQFF.

The chain carries TRBV7-9 and TRBJ2-7; TRBD1 matches 9 bases. V shed 1 base, J shed 4 bases, and the junction held 5 bases outside the gene matches. This CDR3 comprises 15 residues. Per the germline V gene, CDR1 is SEHNR and CDR2 is FQNEAQ (reference sequence). CDR3 nucleotides: TGTGCCAGCAGCTTAGACAGGGGGCGTCTTTACGAGCAGTACTTC. Translated, it gives CASSLDRGRLYEQYF.

This rearrangement joins TRBV27 to TRBJ2-2; TRBD1 aligns across 10 bases. Trimming cost V 4 bases and J 6 bases; bases outside gene matches: 2. Germline CDR1 is MNHEY and CDR2 is SMNVEV (reference sequence). The CDR3 has 14 residues. CDR3 protein: CASSYGQGAGELFF. The DNA of the CDR3 is TGTGCCAGCAGTTACGGACAGGGGGCCGGGGAGCTGTTTTTT.

The chain is built from TRBV2 and TRBJ2-7, with 7 bases aligning to TRBD1. The CDR3 is made up of 15 amino acids. Germline assignment: CDR1 SNHLY and CDR2 FYNNEI. The J segment lost 6 bases and the V segment lost 4 bases, leaving 12 bases of the junction unmatched. The CDR3 region is CASSATRQGLGEQYF. CDR3 sequence (DNA): TGTGCCAGCAGTGCCACTCGACAGGGCTTGGGCGAGCAGTACTTC.

The rearrangement links TRBV9 to TRBJ2-2, with 7 bases aligning to TRBD1. Germline CDR1 is SGDLS and CDR2 is YYNGEE. The CDR3 is made up of 16 amino acids. Trimming cost V 0 bases and J 3 bases; bases outside gene matches: 5. The CDR3 is CASSVGQGVYTGELFF. The CDR3 DNA reads TGTGCCAGCAGCGTAGGACAGGGTGTGTACACCGGGGAGCTGTTTTTT.

The CDR3 region is CASSSPASGGSYNEQFF. DNA for the CDR3: TGTGCCAGCAGCTCACCTGCTAGCGGGGGGTCTTACAATGAGCAGTTCTTC. The chain carries TRBV7-2 and TRBJ2-1, with TRBD2 identical over 11 bases. Germline values: CDR1 SGHTA, CDR2 FQGNSA. The CDR3 spans 17 residues. V trimming: 4 bases; J trimming: 4 bases; junction bases outside the gene matches: 9.

The chain couples TRBV27 to TRBJ1-1; no reliable D call. V was clipped by 0 bases and J by 3 bases, with 5 bases between them. This CDR3 comprises 13 residues. Germline V gene sequence: CDR1 MNHEY, CDR2 SMNVEV (reference sequence). The CDR3 region is CASSLSADTEAFF. CDR3 bases: TGTGCCAGCAGTTTATCGGCCGACACTGAAGCTTTCTTT.

The chain is built from TRBV7-2 and TRBJ1-4, with unresolved D. The CDR3 is 13 residues long. V lost 6 bases and J lost 10, with 15 bases in between. Germline V gene data show CDR1 as SGHTA and CDR2 as FQGNSA. DNA for the CDR3: TGTGCCAGCAGGCATGATCACAGCGGAAAACTGTTTTTT. Its translation is CASRHDHSGKLFF.

This clone was recorded once. The sample has other DNA sequences that encode this CDR3 too. The genes are TRBV5-4 and TRBJ1-5; D ambiguous. The CDR3 has 13 residues. CDR1 is SGHNT and CDR2 is YYREEE in the germline V gene (reference sequence). The V end was cut by 0 bases, the J end by 7 bases, with 8 bases between. The CDR3 loop is CASSLDGGQPQHF. The DNA for the CDR3 is TGTGCCAGCAGCTTGGATGGAGGCCAGCCCCAGCATTTT.

The chain combines TRBV28 with TRBJ2-7; D might be TRBD2 (5 bases). The CDR3 covers 15 residues. Germline V CDR1 and CDR2: MDHEN, SYDVKM. Trimming cost V 3 bases and J 3 bases, with 15 bases left between them. The CDR3 DNA sequence: TGTGCCAGCAGTTTCATAGGACTCACTAACTACGAGCAGTACTTC. This encodes CASSFIGLTNYEQYF.

The chain combines TRBV28 with TRBJ1-5; no definite D call. V gave up 5 bases and J gave up 6 bases, with 11 bases separating them. Per germline, CDR1 MDHEN and CDR2 SYDVKM. The CDR3 length is 13 residues. For the CDR3, the DNA is TGTGCCAGCAGTCCCCGAGGGAGTCAGCCCCAGCATTTT. It yields the protein CASSPRGSQPQHF.

This rearrangement joins TRBV12-5 to TRBJ2-2, with 8 positions matching TRBD1. The CDR3 length is 17 residues. Germline V CDR1 and CDR2: LGHNT, FRNRAP. V dropped 3 bases and J dropped 3; count of bases not matched to a gene: 9. The CDR3: CASGLERDRWYTGELFF. Here the CDR3 DNA reads TGTGCTAGTGGTTTAGAGAGGGACAGGTGGTACACCGGGGAGCTGTTTTTT. Drawing the rest from reference TRBV12-5 and TRBJ2-2, the complete variable domain is DARVTQTPRHKVTEMGQEVTMRCQPILGHNTVFWYRQTMMQGLELLAYFRNRAPLDDSGMPKDRFSAEMPDATLATLKIQPSEPRDSAVYFCASGLERDRWYTGELFFGEGSRLTVL.

The J gene is TRBJ2-3, the V gene TRBV5-4; 7 bases fit TRBD2. This CDR3 contains 15 residues. The V gene's germline CDR1 is SGHNT and CDR2 YYREEE (reference sequence). The J segment lost 1 base and the V segment lost 3 bases, leaving 5 bases of the junction unmatched. In DNA, the CDR3 is TGTGCCAGCAGCTCGCAGCGGGACGGCACAGATACGCAGTATTTT. Its translation: CASSSQRDGTDTQYF.

CDR3 amino acids: CASRGTGSLGTQYF. The CDR3 region has the DNA TGTGCCAGCAGGGGGACAGGGAGTCTCGGGACCCAGTACTTC. The chain recombines TRBV5-4 with TRBJ2-5; 9 nucleotides line up with TRBD1. With V trimmed by 5 bases and J by 7 bases, 9 bases remained unmatched. The CDR3 is made up of 14 amino acids. Germline values: CDR1 SGHNT, CDR2 YYREEE (reference sequence).

This rearrangement joins TRBV7-2 to TRBJ1-1, with D hard to call. CDR3 length: 15 amino acids. The V end was cut by 1 base, the J end by 4 bases, with 13 bases between. Germline assignment: CDR1 SGHTA and CDR2 FQGNSA. CDR3 DNA: TGTGCCAGCAGCTTAGGGTCCGGCGGCGGCACTGAAGCTTTCTTT. It is translated as CASSLGSGGGTEAFF.

The chain is built from TRBV28 and TRBJ2-6; tentative D call: TRBD1 (7 bases). This CDR3 region has 18 residues. With 3 bases removed from V and 0 bases from J, the gap between germline ends came to 15 bases. Germline V gives CDR1 MDHEN, CDR2 SYDVKM. This CDR3 reads CASSLEGQPSSGANVLTF. The CDR3 DNA follows: TGTGCCAGCAGTTTGGAGGGACAGCCGAGCTCTGGGGCCAACGTCCTGACTTTC.

The count of this clone is one. CDR3 in DNA: TGTGCCAGTAGTATACGTCCTAGCGGCGTCACAGATACGCAGTATTTT. Translating it yields CASSIRPSGVTDTQYF. The chain employs TRBV19 and TRBJ2-3; TRBD2 agrees at 7 bases. Germline V gene data show CDR1 as LNHDA and CDR2 as SQIVND (reference sequence). V was clipped by 2 bases and J by 2 bases; unmatched bases: 7. The CDR3 is 16 amino acids.

This sequence joins TRBV28 and TRBJ2-7; TRBD2 might be the D (5 bases). Germline V CDR1 and CDR2: MDHEN, SYDVKM. This CDR3 has 11 residues. V lost 3 bases and J lost 10, with 10 bases in between. CDR3 in DNA: TGTGCCAGCAGTTTTGCTACGGGACAGTACTTC. Translating gives CASSFATGQYF. Together with reference TRBV28 and TRBJ2-7, the CDR3 gives the full variable domain: DVKVTQSSRYLVKRTGEKVFLECVQDMDHENMFWYRQDPGLGLRLIYFSYDVKMKEKGDIPEGYSVSREKKERFSLILESASTNQTSMYLCASSFATGQYFGPGTRLTVT.

The chain is built from TRBV7-8 and TRBJ2-7, with D perhaps TRBD2 (7 bases). Trimming left V 6 bases short and J 6 bases short, with 12 bases between. The germline V gene has CDR1 SGHVS and CDR2 FQNEAQ. CDR3 size: 12 residues. CDR3 residues: CASSRGGGEQYF. The DNA for the CDR3 is TGTGCCAGCAGTAGGGGGGGAGGCGAGCAGTACTTC.

The rearrangement joins TRBV7-9 to TRBJ2-3; D is possibly TRBD2 (5 bases). The CDR3 loop spans 15 amino acids. The germline V gene encodes CDR1 SEHNR and CDR2 FQNEAQ (reference sequence). Trimming left V 5 bases short and J 1 base short, with 13 bases between. The CDR3 region has the DNA TGTGCCAGCAGCCTCCCGGGTAGCGGCACAGATACGCAGTATTTT. This translates into CASSLPGSGTDTQYF. The whole variable domain, remainder taken from reference TRBV7-9 and TRBJ2-3, is DTGVSQNPRHKITKRGQNVTFRCDPISEHNRLYWYRQTLGQGPEFLTYFQNEAQLEKSRLLSDRFSAERPKGSFSTLEIQRTEQGDSAMYLCASSLPGSGTDTQYFGPGTRLTVL.

This chain connects TRBV19 to TRBJ2-5; 8 bases match TRBD2. Germline CDR1 and CDR2: LNHDA and SQIVND (reference sequence). Trimming removed 5 bases from V and 2 bases from J; junction bases left unmatched: 7. This CDR3 contains 15 residues. CDR3 loop: CASSAATSAQETQYF. In DNA, the CDR3 is TGTGCCAGTAGTGCCGCGACTAGCGCTCAAGAGACCCAGTACTTC.

The chain joins TRBV7-9 to TRBJ2-5, with D possibly TRBD2 on 5 matching bases. The ends were cut back, 5 bases at V and 0 bases at J, with 10 bases in the middle. The CDR3 is made up of 14 amino acids. Germline-derived CDR1 and CDR2 are SEHNR and FQNEAQ (reference sequence). CDR3 in amino acids: CASSATRDQETQYF. In DNA form, the CDR3 reads TGTGCCAGCAGCGCTACTAGGGACCAAGAGACCCAGTACTTC. The whole variable domain, filled in from reference TRBV7-9 and TRBJ2-5, reads DTGVSQNPRHKITKRGQNVTFRCDPISEHNRLYWYRQTLGQGPEFLTYFQNEAQLEKSRLLSDRFSAERPKGSFSTLEIQRTEQGDSAMYLCASSATRDQETQYFGPGTRLLVL.

The chain combines TRBV30 with TRBJ2-3, with TRBD1 as a possible D gene (5 bases). The germline gives CDR1 GTSNPN, CDR2 SVGIG (reference sequence). Trimming removed 3 bases from V and 4 bases from J, with 11 bases in between. The CDR3 extends over 13 amino acids. In DNA, the CDR3 is TGTGCCTGGAGAGTGTGGGGCCCAGATACGCAGTATTTT. Translation gives CAWRVWGPDTQYF.

The chain recombines TRBV5-1 with TRBJ2-3, with 12 bases matching TRBD1. V gave up 4 bases and J gave up 4 bases; unmatched junction bases: 4. Germline loops: CDR1 SGHRS, CDR2 YFSETQ. The CDR3 totals 15 residues. CDR3 amino acids: CASSGRDRGPDTQYF. DNA of the CDR3: TGCGCCAGCAGCGGCCGGGACAGGGGGCCAGATACGCAGTATTTT.

This clone was recorded only once. The chain carries TRBV4-1 and TRBJ2-7; no clear D. Between the trimmed V and J ends, which lost 4 bases and 3 bases, there was a span of 13 bases. This CDR3 has 14 amino acids. Germline V gene data show CDR1 as MGHRA and CDR2 as YSYEKL. This CDR3 reads CASSPSKIYYEQYF. DNA for the CDR3: TGCGCCAGCAGCCCCTCAAAGATCTACTACGAGCAGTACTTC.